This is a list of T cell receptor beta chains from one sample in a study of OX40 agonist ivuxolimab in advanced cancers. Method: immunoSEQ multiplex PCR; TCRdb's copy keeps in-frame clones and lacks some. The table records some 79,000 clones, roughly 85% of them present only once. Material: CD4+ or CD8+ T cells sorted from blood, obtained in a trial of the OX40 agonist ivuxolimab. These receptors were taken from an adult with an advanced solid tumor such as melanoma, head and neck, liver or kidney cancer. The CDR3 runs from the conserved cysteine through the conserved F or W. The order of the fields is D gene, clone size, V gene, J gene, CDR3 DNA, CDR3 protein. D genes are given only for firm matches. A row's size may be missing; if present it is once, few, many or a size class.

NA	NA	TRBV19	TRBJ2-5	TGTGCCAGTAGTTCAGGGTCCCAAGAGACCCAGTACTTC	CASSSGSQETQYF
NA	NA	TRBV2	TRBJ2-7	TGTGCCAGCAGAGCAGGGACGGCTCAGGGGGGGAGTAAGCAGGGGCAGTACTTC	CASRAGTAQGGSKQGQYF
TRBD1	NA	TRBV7-2	TRBJ2-5	TGTGCCAGCAGCTTAGTCTCAGGGGGATCACAGACCCAGTACTTC	CASSLVSGGSQTQYF
NA	NA	TRBV5-4	TRBJ2-5	TGTGCCAGCAGCCGGAACCACGGGCAAGAGACCCAGTACTTC	CASSRNHGQETQYF
TRBD1	NA	TRBV18	TRBJ1-5	TGTGCCAGCTCCGCCGGTGGGGACAGGGAGAGCAATCAGCCCCAGCATTTT	CASSAGGDRESNQPQHF
TRBD2	NA	TRBV11-2	TRBJ2-7	TGTGCCAGCAGGGAGCGGGAGAATCGGGTAGAGCAGTACTTC	CASRERENRVEQYF
NA	once	TRBV2	TRBJ2-2	TGTGCCAGCAGTGCCAGCTTCGAAGGGGGGGAGCTGTTTTTT	CASSASFEGGELFF
NA	NA	TRBV30	TRBJ1-1	TGTGCCTGGAGTAGCAACAGTTTGAACACTGAAGCTTTCTTT	CAWSSNSLNTEAFF
NA	NA	TRBV18	TRBJ1-1	TGTGCCAGCTCAAATCAAAGGAACACTGAAGCTTTCTTT	CASSNQRNTEAFF
NA	NA	TRBV28	TRBJ1-5	TGTGCCAGCAGCGGGGGGGCAGGTAGCAATCAGCCCCAGCATTTT	CASSGGAGSNQPQHF
NA	NA	TRBV19	TRBJ2-5	TGTGCCAGTAGTATGACGGATTGGGGCAAGACCCAGTACTTC	CASSMTDWGKTQYF
NA	NA	TRBV7-8	TRBJ2-2	TGTGCCAGCAGCCACACCGGGGAGCTGTTTTTT	CASSHTGELFF
NA	NA	TRBV7-2	TRBJ2-5	TGTGCCAGCAGCCCGATGGGTCAGACCCAGTACTTC	CASSPMGQTQYF
TRBD1	NA	TRBV18	TRBJ2-7	TGTGCCAGCTCACCTTCTGGACAGGAAGGCTACGAGCAGTACTTC	CASSPSGQEGYEQYF
TRBD1	NA	TRBV29-1	TRBJ1-5	TGCAGCGTTGACCATCCCCGGGACAGCTTATATAGCAATCAGCCCCAGCATTTT	CSVDHPRDSLYSNQPQHF
TRBD2	NA	TRBV4-2	TRBJ2-1	TGTGCCAGCAGCCAAGACGGGACTAGCGATTACAATGAGCAGTTCTTC	CASSQDGTSDYNEQFF
TRBD2	once	TRBV27	TRBJ2-2	TGTGCCAGCAGTTTGTTAACGGGACTAGCGAATGGCGGGGAGCTGTTTTTT	CASSLLTGLANGGELFF
TRBD2	NA	TRBV19	TRBJ2-1	TGTGCCAGTAGCACCGGGACTAGCGGCAATGAGCAGTTCTTC	CASSTGTSGNEQFF
NA	NA	TRBV27	TRBJ2-5	TGTGCCAGCAGTCCACCCCAAGAGACCCAGTACTTC	CASSPPQETQYF
NA	NA	TRBV19	TRBJ2-7	TGTGCCAGTAGTATACGCGAGCGCTCCTACGAGCAGTACTTC	CASSIRERSYEQYF
NA	NA	TRBV11-2	TRBJ2-3	TGTGCCAGCAGCTCTATGGGGAGAGAACCCTCCATAGATACGCAGTATTTT	CASSSMGREPSIDTQYF
TRBD1	NA	TRBV5-1	TRBJ1-4	TGCGCCAGCAGCTTAGACAGGGGAGAACTGTTTTTT	CASSLDRGELFF
TRBD2	NA	TRBV11-2	TRBJ2-3	TGTGCCAGCAGCTTAGGGACTAGCGGAACTAGCACAGATACGCAGTATTTT	CASSLGTSGTSTDTQYF
NA	NA	TRBV5-1	TRBJ2-3	TGCGCCAGCAGCTTGGATGTAGGGGGTCACACAGATACGCAGTATTTT	CASSLDVGGHTDTQYF